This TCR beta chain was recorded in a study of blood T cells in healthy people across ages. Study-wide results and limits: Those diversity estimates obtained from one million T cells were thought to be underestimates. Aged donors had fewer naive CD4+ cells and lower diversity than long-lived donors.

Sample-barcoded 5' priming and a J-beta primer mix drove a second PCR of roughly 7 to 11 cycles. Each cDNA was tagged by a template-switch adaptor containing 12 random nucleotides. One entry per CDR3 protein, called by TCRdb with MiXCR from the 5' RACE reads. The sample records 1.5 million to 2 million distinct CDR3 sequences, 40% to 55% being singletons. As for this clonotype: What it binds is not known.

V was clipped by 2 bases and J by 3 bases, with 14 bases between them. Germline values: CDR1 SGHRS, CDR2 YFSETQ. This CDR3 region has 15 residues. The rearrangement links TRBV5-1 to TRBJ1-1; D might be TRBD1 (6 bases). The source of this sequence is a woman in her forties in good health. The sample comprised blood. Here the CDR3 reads CASSFFEGHDTEAFF. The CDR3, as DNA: TGCGCCAGCAGCTTTTTTGAGGGACACGACACTGAAGCTTTCTTT.